Below, one TCR beta chain is given with its context. This CDR3 contains 14 residues. Per germline, CDR1 SNHLY and CDR2 FYNNEI. V lost 5 bases and J lost 5; bases outside the gene matches: 6. This sample was included in a study of blood T cell repertoires in COVID-19. Generated by immunoSEQ multiplex PCR, the TCRdb table keeps only in-frame clones and is missing some. The table records nearly 60,000 clones, more than 70% of them present only once. Sequencing was done on a sample of peripheral blood. The TCR comes from a man aged 35-49 years with active COVID-19. The rearrangement uses TRBV2 and TRBJ2-7; TRBD2 matches at 10 bases. The CDR3 DNA reads TGTGCCAGCAGTCCTAGCGGGAGAGCGAACGAGCAGTACTTC. It yields the protein CASSPSGRANEQYF.